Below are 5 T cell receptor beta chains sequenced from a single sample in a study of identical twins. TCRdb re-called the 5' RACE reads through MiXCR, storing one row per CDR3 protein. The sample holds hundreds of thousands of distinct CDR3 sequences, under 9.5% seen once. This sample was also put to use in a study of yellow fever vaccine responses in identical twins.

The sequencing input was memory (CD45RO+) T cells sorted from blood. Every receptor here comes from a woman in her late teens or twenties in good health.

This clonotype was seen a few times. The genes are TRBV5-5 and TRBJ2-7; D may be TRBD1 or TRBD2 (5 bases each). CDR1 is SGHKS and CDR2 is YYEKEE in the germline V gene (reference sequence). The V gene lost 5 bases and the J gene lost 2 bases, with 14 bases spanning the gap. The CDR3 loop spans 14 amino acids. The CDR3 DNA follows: TGTGCCAGCAGATCCGGGACGGTCGCCTACGAGCAGTACTTC. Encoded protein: CASRSGTVAYEQYF.

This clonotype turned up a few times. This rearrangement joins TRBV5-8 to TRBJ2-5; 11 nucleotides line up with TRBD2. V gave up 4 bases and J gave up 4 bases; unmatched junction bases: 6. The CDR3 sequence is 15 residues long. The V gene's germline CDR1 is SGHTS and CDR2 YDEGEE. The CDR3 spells CASSPPGTSGETQYF. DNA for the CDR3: TGTGCCAGCAGCCCCCCCGGGACTAGCGGAGAGACCCAGTACTTC.

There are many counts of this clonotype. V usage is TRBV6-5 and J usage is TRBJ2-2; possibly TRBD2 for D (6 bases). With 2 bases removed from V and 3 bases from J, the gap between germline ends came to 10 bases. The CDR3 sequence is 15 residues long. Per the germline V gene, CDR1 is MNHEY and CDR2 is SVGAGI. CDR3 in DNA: TGTGCCAGCAGTTACGCGTGGGGGGACACCGGGGAGCTGTTTTTT. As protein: CASSYAWGDTGELFF.

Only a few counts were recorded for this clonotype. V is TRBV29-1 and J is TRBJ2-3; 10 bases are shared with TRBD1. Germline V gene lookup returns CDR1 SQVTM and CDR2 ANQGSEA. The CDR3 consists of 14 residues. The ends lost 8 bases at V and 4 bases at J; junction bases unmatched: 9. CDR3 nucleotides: TGCAGCCACGCGGGACAGGGGTCACCAGATACGCAGTATTTT. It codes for CSHAGQGSPDTQYF.

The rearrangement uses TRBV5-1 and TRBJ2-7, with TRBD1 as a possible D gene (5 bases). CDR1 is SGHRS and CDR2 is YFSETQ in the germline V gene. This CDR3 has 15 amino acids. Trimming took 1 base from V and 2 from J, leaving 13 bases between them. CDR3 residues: CASSLNQGPTYEQYV. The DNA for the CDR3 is TGCGCCAGCAGCTTGAATCAGGGTCCCACCTACGAGCAGTACGTC.